The next 5 T cell receptor beta chains were all read from a single sample in a study of CD8 T cells in ankylosing spondylitis. Notes on the study in general: For ankylosing spondylitis blood, a TCR beta motif of eight or nine highly homologous variants appeared characteristic.

Their target antigens are unknown. TCRdb independently ran MiXCR on the 5' RACE reads; one entry per CDR3 protein. The table has roughly 700,000 distinct CDR3 sequences, around a fifth seen once. What was sequenced was blood, either unsorted or a sorted T cell fraction (not recorded which). The receptors originated from a male donor with ankylosing spondylitis.

This sequence joins TRBV11-1 and TRBJ2-1; TRBD2 matches at 12 bases. From germline, CDR1 is SGHAT and CDR2 FQDESV (reference sequence). The CDR3 runs to 18 residues. Trimming at V came to 5 bases and at J to 0 bases, leaving 8 bases not matched to a gene. CDR3 DNA: TGTGCCAGCAGCCAATGGACTAGCGGGAACCCCTCCTACAATGAGCAGTTCTTC. Protein product: CASSQWTSGNPSYNEQFF.

A few counts support this clonotype. The CDR3 DNA reads TGCAGTGCTAGAGACGGACAGGTCTCTTCACCCCTCCACTTT. It encodes CSARDGQVSSPLHF. The rearrangement links TRBV20-1 to TRBJ1-6, with 7 positions matching TRBD1. Germline V gene data show CDR1 as DFQATT and CDR2 as SNEGSKA (reference sequence). The ends lost 0 bases at V and 9 bases at J; junction bases unmatched: 5. The CDR3 loop spans 14 amino acids.

This sequence joins TRBV11-2 and TRBJ2-1; D possibly corresponds to TRBD1 (5 bases). V lost 5 bases, J lost 9 bases, and 17 bases lay in between. The CDR3 is 14 amino acids. Germline-derived CDR1 and CDR2 are SGHAT and FQNNGV. DNA for the CDR3: TGTGCCAGCAGCCCCAGGGTGGGGTGGGGTGAGCAGTTCTTC. This sequence encodes CASSPRVGWGEQFF.

Only a few counts were recorded for this clonotype. This chain joins TRBV6-5 and TRBJ2-7, with D perhaps TRBD1 or TRBD2 (5 bases each). Trimming took 0 bases from V and 0 from J, leaving 9 bases between them. CDR1 is MNHEY, CDR2 SVGAGI, per germline. This CDR3 spans 15 amino acids. CDR3 coding DNA: TGTGCCAGCAGTTACTCTGGGGGTGTCTCCTACGAGCAGTACTTC. The encoded protein is CASSYSGGVSYEQYF.

This chain connects TRBV19 to TRBJ1-6; a possible D gene is TRBD1 (5 bases). This CDR3 is 13 amino acids long. The germline CDR1 and CDR2 sequences are LNHDA and SQIVND (reference sequence). Trimming cost V 3 bases and J 9 bases, with 9 bases left between them. DNA for the CDR3: TGTGCCAGTAGTATGGGGGGGACTTCACCCCTCCACTTT. Translated: CASSMGGTSPLHF.